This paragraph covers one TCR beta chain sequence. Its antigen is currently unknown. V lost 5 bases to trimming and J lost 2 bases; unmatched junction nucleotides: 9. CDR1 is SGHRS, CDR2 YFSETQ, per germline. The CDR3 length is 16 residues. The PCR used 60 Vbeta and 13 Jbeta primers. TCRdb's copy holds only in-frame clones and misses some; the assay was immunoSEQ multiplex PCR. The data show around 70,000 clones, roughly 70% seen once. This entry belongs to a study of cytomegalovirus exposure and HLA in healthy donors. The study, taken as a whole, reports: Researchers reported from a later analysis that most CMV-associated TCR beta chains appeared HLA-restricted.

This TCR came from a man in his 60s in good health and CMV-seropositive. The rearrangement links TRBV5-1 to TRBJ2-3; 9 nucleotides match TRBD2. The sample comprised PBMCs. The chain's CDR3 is CASRLPSGAITDTQYF. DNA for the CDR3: TGCGCCAGCAGACTCCCTAGCGGGGCTATCACAGATACGCAGTATTTT.